This TCR beta chain was identified in a study of T-cell memory formation after mild COVID-19. The overall study: Clusters were largely donor specific.

Trimming shortened V by 10 bases and J by 4 bases, and 16 bases separated the two germline ends. The CDR3 is 14 residues long. Germline values: CDR1 SNHLY, CDR2 FYNNEI. A remark on this clonotype: What it binds is unknown.

TCR alpha and TCR beta cDNA libraries carrying sample barcodes and UMIs came from 5'RACE with constant-segment primers. TCRdb ran MiXCR on the 5' RACE reads and lists one entry per CDR3 protein. This table has roughly 550,000 distinct CDR3 sequences, 20% appearing once. Study outcomes and limitations: Mainly in CM and EM were contracting CD4+ clones; CD8+ were in EMRA. Memory from before infection featured some responding clones, which suggests cross-reactive memory joined.

The TCR originated in an adult woman who had mild COVID-19 (a few samples of this study predate the infection). Cell type and time point are not known. The gene calls are TRBV2 and TRBJ2-2; D is tentatively TRBD1 or TRBD2 (7 bases each). The specimen was PBMCs or a T cell subset sorted from them (not recorded which). Here the CDR3 DNA reads TGTGCCACGAGGGAGGGGGCGAGCACCGGGGAGCTGTTTTTT. It codes for CATREGASTGELFF.